Shown below are 18 T cell receptor beta chains from a single sample sequenced in a study of T-cell reconstitution after alpha-beta-depleted transplantation in children. Unique molecular identifiers were incorporated into the prepared TCRbeta library. TCRdb reprocessed the PCR reads via MiXCR and lists one record per CDR3 protein. Of 800,000 to 1,000,000 distinct CDR3 sequences in the sample, about 31% were seen once. Sequences were derived from PBMCs, mostly from graft donor cells, sampled 360 days after TCRalphabeta/CD19-depleted stem cell transplant. All receptors come from a boy under two years old who had a stem cell transplant for SCID, so the T cells may come from the graft donor.

The rearrangement links TRBV27 to TRBJ2-5; 13 nucleotides line up with TRBD2. J gave up 1 base and V 6 bases, and 2 bases lay outside the gene matches. CDR1 MNHEY and CDR2 SMNVEV come from the germline V gene (reference sequence). The CDR3 is 15 amino acids. The CDR3 region has the DNA TGTGCCAGCAGGCGGACTAGCGGGGGCCAAGAGACCCAGTACTTC. Amino acid sequence: CASRRTSGGQETQYF.

This clonotype was seen repeatedly, ten times or more. The chain combines TRBV7-8 with TRBJ2-7; D call uncertain. The V gene lost 5 bases and the J gene lost 6 bases, with 17 bases spanning the gap. The CDR3 covers 14 residues. Per the germline V gene, CDR1 is SGHVS and CDR2 is FQNEAQ. Here the CDR3 reads CASSRADGPLEQYF. Here the CDR3 DNA reads TGTGCCAGCAGCCGAGCCGACGGGCCCCTCGAGCAGTACTTC.

The chain recombines TRBV20-1 with TRBJ2-3; 7 nucleotides match TRBD2. The CDR3 loop spans 14 amino acids. CDR1 DFQATT and CDR2 SNEGSKA come from the germline V gene (reference sequence). The V and J ends lost 5 bases and 5 bases, in that order; junction bases with no gene match: 10. CDR3 residues: CSAPLAVALDTQYF. The CDR3 DNA reads as TGCAGTGCTCCCCTAGCGGTGGCCCTAGATACGCAGTATTTT.

The gene calls are TRBV28 and TRBJ2-7, with TRBD1 identical over 7 bases. Germline lookup yields CDR1 MDHEN and CDR2 SYDVKM. V shed 5 bases, J shed 4 bases, and the junction held 8 bases outside the gene matches. CDR3 length: 14 amino acids. The chain's CDR3 is CASSRRQGRYEQYF. CDR3 sequence (DNA): TGTGCCAGCAGTAGGAGACAGGGAAGATACGAGCAGTACTTC.

The J gene is TRBJ2-5, the V gene TRBV30, with D possibly TRBD1 on 5 matching bases. Trimming shortened V by 4 bases and J by 7 bases, and 10 bases separated the two germline ends. CDR1 GTSNPN and CDR2 SVGIG come from the germline V gene (reference sequence). The CDR3 has 11 residues. The CDR3 here is CAWIYRTTQYF. CDR3 DNA sequence: TGTGCCTGGATATACAGGACGACCCAGTACTTC.

This chain connects TRBV3-1 to TRBJ2-5; D not resolved. This CDR3 is built from 14 residues. Germline loops: CDR1 LGHDT, CDR2 YNNKEL (reference sequence). Trimming stripped 0 bases from V and 1 base from J, with 6 bases between. Written as DNA, the CDR3 is TGTGCCAGCAGCCAAGAAACGGCCCAAGAGACCCAGTACTTC. Amino acid sequence: CASSQETAQETQYF.

The chain has TRBV2 and TRBJ2-7; D is perhaps TRBD1 or TRBD2 (5 bases each). The germline V gene has CDR1 SNHLY and CDR2 FYNNEI. The CDR3 is 14 amino acids. CDR3 DNA sequence: TGTACCGGAAACCCAGGGACGGGGTCCTACGAGCAGTACTTC. Translation: CTGNPGTGSYEQYF. Complete variable domain (other parts from reference TRBV2 and TRBJ2-7): EPEVTQTPSHQVTQMGQEVILRCVPISNHLYFYWYRQILGQKVEFLVSFYNNEISEKSEIFDDQFSVERPDGSNFTLKIRSTKLEDSAMYFCTGNPGTGSYEQYFGPGTRLTVT.

This clonotype was counted only a few times. V and J are TRBV20-1 and TRBJ2-3; the D is unclear. Deletions cut 2 bases from V and 6 bases from J, with 6 bases between. This CDR3 spans 11 amino acids. Germline lookup yields CDR1 DFQATT and CDR2 SNEGSKA (reference sequence). CDR3 sequence: CSARSPDTQYF. For the CDR3, the DNA is TGCAGTGCTAGATCCCCCGATACGCAGTATTTT.

Concerning this clonotype itself: A read error may produce the germline difference seen at one junction end. The DNA for the CDR3 is TGTGCCAGCAGCTTAAGTGGGGCCCTTCCCGAACTCTTC. Translated: CASSLSGALPELF. The chain is built from TRBV5-6 and TRBJ2-1; possible D gene TRBD1, 5 bases. The CDR3 extends over 13 amino acids. Germline values: CDR1 SGHDT, CDR2 YYEEEE.

V and J are TRBV6-5 and TRBJ2-3; D unresolved. V was trimmed by 0 bases and J by 4 bases, leaving 11 bases between them. CDR1 is MNHEY, CDR2 SVGAGI, per germline. The CDR3 sequence is 15 residues long. Here the CDR3 reads CASSYSNLRPDTQYF. CDR3 coding DNA: TGTGCCAGCAGTTACTCGAACCTTCGACCAGATACGCAGTATTTT.

The CDR3 coding sequence is TGTGCCAGCAGCTTAGCTCTGAAGTCACTGGGGGAGACCCAGTACTTC. This translates into CASSLALKSLGETQYF. The rearrangement links TRBV7-8 to TRBJ2-5, with D unclear. This CDR3 is built from 16 residues. The V end was cut by 0 bases, the J end by 5 bases, with 16 bases between. CDR1 SGHVS and CDR2 FQNEAQ come from the germline V gene.

This clonotype was detected many times. J is TRBJ2-2 and V is TRBV11-3; D is undetermined. V lost 4 bases to trimming and J lost 4 bases, with 10 bases between them. The CDR3 runs 14 residues. CDR1 and CDR2 from the germline V gene are SGHNT and YENEEA. CDR3 nucleotide sequence: TGTGCCAGCAGCTCGGGTCAGAGCACCGGGGAGCTGTTTTTT. Its protein product is CASSSGQSTGELFF. Supplemented by reference TRBV11-3 and TRBJ2-2, the full variable domain reads EAGVVQSPRYKIIEKKQPVAFWCNPISGHNTLYWYLQNLGQGPELLIRYENEEAVDDSQLPKDRFSAERLKGVDSTLKIQPAELGDSAVYLCASSSGQSTGELFFGEGSRLTVL.

This sequence joins TRBV4-1 and TRBJ1-1; possible D gene TRBD1, 5 bases. The CDR3 spans 16 residues. V lost 4 bases, J lost 1 base, and 16 bases lay in between. CDR1 and CDR2 (germline): MGHRA, YSYEKL. CDR3 protein: CASSRPGTKKNTEAFF. For the CDR3, the DNA is TGCGCCAGCAGCCGACCCGGGACCAAAAAGAACACTGAAGCTTTCTTT.

The J gene is TRBJ2-7, the V gene TRBV20-1, with a tentative D call TRBD1 (5 bases). CDR1 and CDR2 (germline): DFQATT, SNEGSKA (reference sequence). The CDR3 loop spans 14 amino acids. Trimming stripped 0 bases from V and 4 bases from J, with 13 bases between. CDR3 loop: CSARDKGARYEQYF. In DNA form, the CDR3 reads TGCAGTGCTAGAGATAAAGGGGCGCGGTACGAGCAGTACTTC.

The genes are TRBV7-9 and TRBJ1-1; D gene uncertain. The germline V and J ends were trimmed by 5 bases and 5 bases, with 12 bases remaining between them. The CDR3 has 13 residues. Looked up from germline, CDR1 is SEHNR and CDR2 is FQNEAQ (reference sequence). The CDR3 sequence: CASSIHDTTEAFF. DNA for the CDR3: TGTGCCAGCAGCATACACGACACGACTGAAGCTTTCTTT. Full variable domain (remainder filled in from reference TRBV7-9 and TRBJ1-1): DTGVSQNPRHKITKRGQNVTFRCDPISEHNRLYWYRQTLGQGPEFLTYFQNEAQLEKSRLLSDRFSAERPKGSFSTLEIQRTEQGDSAMYLCASSIHDTTEAFFGQGTRLTVV.

There are a few counts of this clonotype. The rearrangement uses TRBV7-2 and TRBJ2-3; a weak D match, TRBD2 (6 bases). Trimming took 5 bases from V and 4 from J, leaving 10 bases between them. The V gene's germline CDR1 is SGHTA and CDR2 FQGNSA. The length of the CDR3 is 13 residues. The DNA for the CDR3 is TGTGCCAGCAGCCGTCCGGGGGCAGATACGCAGTATTTT. Translation gives CASSRPGADTQYF.

This clonotype was picked up a small number of times. The genes are TRBV12-3 or TRBV12-4 and TRBJ1-2; possibly TRBD1 for D (5 bases). This CDR3 contains 13 residues. Trimming removed 6 bases from V and 8 bases from J, with 16 bases in between. The CDR3 nucleotides read TGTGCCAGCAGCCCAGCCAGGGCTGGAGGCTACACCTTC. Residues: CASSPARAGGYTF.

The CDR3 sequence: CASSFDGRDRNTEAFF. CDR3 nucleotides: TGCGCCAGCAGCTTTGATGGCAGGGACCGGAACACTGAAGCTTTCTTT. The V call is TRBV5-1, the J call TRBJ1-1, with D possibly being TRBD1 (5 bases). CDR1 SGHRS and CDR2 YFSETQ come from the germline V gene. V dropped 2 bases and J dropped 1 base, with 15 bases sitting between them. The CDR3 has 16 residues.